This T cell receptor (beta chain) derives from a study of cytomegalovirus exposure and HLA in healthy donors. Whole-study results and caveats: Later analysis identified 16,951 TCR beta sequences associated with HLA alleles, using a false discovery rate threshold of 0.05. Roughly uniform sequencing depth across donors was assumed, possibly incorrectly.

Among the donors, all were healthy bone marrow donors. 60 Vbeta and 13 Jbeta primers were used in PCR. Sequencing was performed with immunoSEQ multiplex PCR; in TCRdb, only in-frame clones are kept and a portion is missing. The sample contains about 190,000 clones, 80% to 90% of which appear only once. Comments on this clone: Its antigen is not identified.

The V and J ends lost 5 bases and 3 bases respectively, with 10 bases between them. In germline, CDR1 is LNHDA, CDR2 SQIVND (reference sequence). CDR3 size: 13 residues. This receptor was identified in a young man in good health and CMV-seronegative. The gene calls are TRBV19 and TRBJ2-5; D might be TRBD2 (6 bases). The specimen sequenced was PBMCs. CDR3: CASSSRREETQYF. DNA of the CDR3: TGTGCCAGTAGTTCGAGGAGGGAAGAGACCCAGTACTTC.